One and the same sample provided the 3 T cell receptor beta chains below, sequenced in a study of blood T cells in healthy people across ages. Then a second PCR, running roughly 7 to 11 cycles, was carried out with a sample-barcoded 5' primer and a J-beta primer mix. One entry per CDR3 protein, called by TCRdb with MiXCR from the 5' RACE reads. The sample yields around 940,000 distinct CDR3 sequences, roughly 51% seen once. Sequencing was carried out using blood. The receptors shown here come from a woman aged 55 to 70 in good health.

The chain is built from TRBV29-1 and TRBJ2-1; 9 bases match TRBD2. Germline V lookup: CDR1 SQVTM, CDR2 ANQGSEA. There are 14 residues in the CDR3. J was trimmed by 4 bases and V by 3 bases; bases with no gene match: 4. The CDR3 is CSVDGSGRYNEQFF. The CDR3, as DNA: TGCAGCGTTGACGGTAGCGGGAGATACAATGAGCAGTTCTTC.

V usage is TRBV12-3 or TRBV12-4 and J usage is TRBJ2-3; TRBD1 aligns across 8 bases. Losses at the gene ends were 6 bases for V and 2 bases for J; bases not matched to a gene: 4. The CDR3 has 14 residues. This CDR3 is CASRLTGVTDTQYF. CDR3 nucleotide sequence: TGTGCCAGCAGATTGACAGGGGTCACAGATACGCAGTATTTT.

A remark on this clonotype: Compared with germline, one end of the junction differs, possibly owing to a read error. This sequence joins TRBV5-1 and TRBJ2-7; D is undetermined. Germline CDR1 reads SGHRS; CDR2 reads YFSETQ. This CDR3 is 14 amino acids long. The CDR3 sequence: CASSLAVANYGQYF. CDR3 DNA: TGCGCCAGCAGCTTGGCAGTAGCAAACTACGGGCAGTACTTC.